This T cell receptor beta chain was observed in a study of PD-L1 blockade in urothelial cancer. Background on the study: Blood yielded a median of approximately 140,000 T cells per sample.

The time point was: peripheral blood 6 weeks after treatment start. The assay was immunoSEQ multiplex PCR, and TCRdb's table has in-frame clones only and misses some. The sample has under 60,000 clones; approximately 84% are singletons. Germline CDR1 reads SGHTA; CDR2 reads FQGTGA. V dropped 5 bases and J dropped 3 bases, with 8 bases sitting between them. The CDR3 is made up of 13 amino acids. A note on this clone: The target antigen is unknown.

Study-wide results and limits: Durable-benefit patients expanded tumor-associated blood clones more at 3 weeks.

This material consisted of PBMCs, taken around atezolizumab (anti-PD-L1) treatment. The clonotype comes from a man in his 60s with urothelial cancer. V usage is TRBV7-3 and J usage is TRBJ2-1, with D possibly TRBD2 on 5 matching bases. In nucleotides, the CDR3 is TGTGCCAGCAGCAGTAGCGACTACAATGAGCAGTTCTTC. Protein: CASSSSDYNEQFF.